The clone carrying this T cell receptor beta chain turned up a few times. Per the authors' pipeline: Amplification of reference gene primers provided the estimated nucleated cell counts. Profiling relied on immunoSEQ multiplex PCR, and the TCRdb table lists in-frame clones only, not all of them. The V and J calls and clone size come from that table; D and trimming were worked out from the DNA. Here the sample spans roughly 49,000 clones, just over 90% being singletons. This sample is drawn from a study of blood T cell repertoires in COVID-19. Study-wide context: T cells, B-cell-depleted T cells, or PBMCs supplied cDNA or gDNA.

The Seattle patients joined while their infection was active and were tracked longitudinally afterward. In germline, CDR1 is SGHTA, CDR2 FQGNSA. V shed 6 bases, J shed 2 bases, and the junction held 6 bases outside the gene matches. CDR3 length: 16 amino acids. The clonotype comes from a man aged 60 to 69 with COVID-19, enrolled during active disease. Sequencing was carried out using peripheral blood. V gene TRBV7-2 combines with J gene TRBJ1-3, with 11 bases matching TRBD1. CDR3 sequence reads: CASRPGQGATGNTIYF. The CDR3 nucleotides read TGTGCCAGCAGACCTGGACAGGGGGCCACTGGAAACACCATATATTTT.